This T cell receptor beta chain was obtained from a study of blood T cell repertoires in COVID-19. Produced via immunoSEQ multiplex PCR; TCRdb's table is partial and in-frame only. The data hold about 97,000 clones, with around 90% observed a single time. Sequencing was done on a sample of peripheral blood. This receptor was obtained from a man in his forties or fifties with COVID-19, enrolled during active disease.

CDR3 in amino acids: CASSQGQVQGAFF. The CDR3 DNA is TGTGCCAGCAGTCAGGGACAGGTTCAAGGAGCTTTCTTT. J is TRBJ1-1 and V is TRBV6-5; 8 nucleotides match TRBD1. CDR3 length equals 13 residues. J was trimmed by 10 bases and V by 5 bases; bases with no gene match: 9. Germline lookup yields CDR1 MNHEY and CDR2 SVGAGI.